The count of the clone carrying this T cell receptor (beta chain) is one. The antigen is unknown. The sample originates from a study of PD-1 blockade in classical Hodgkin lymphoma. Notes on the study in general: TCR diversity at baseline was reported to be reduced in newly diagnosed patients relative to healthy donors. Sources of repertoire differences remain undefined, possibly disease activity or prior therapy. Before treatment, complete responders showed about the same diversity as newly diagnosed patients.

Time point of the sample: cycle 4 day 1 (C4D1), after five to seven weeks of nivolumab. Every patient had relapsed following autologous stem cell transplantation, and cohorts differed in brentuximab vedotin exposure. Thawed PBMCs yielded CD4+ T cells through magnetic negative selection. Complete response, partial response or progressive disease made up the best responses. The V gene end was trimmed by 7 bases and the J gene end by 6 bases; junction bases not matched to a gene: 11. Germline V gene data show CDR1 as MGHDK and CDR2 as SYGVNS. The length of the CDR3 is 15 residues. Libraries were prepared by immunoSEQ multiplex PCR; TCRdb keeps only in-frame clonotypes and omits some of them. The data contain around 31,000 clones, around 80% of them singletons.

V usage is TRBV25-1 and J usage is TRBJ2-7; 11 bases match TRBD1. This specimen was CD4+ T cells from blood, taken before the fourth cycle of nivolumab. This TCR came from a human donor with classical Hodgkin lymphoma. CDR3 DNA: TGTGCCAGCACCCCAGGTGGGACAGGGGGGTCCGAGCAGTACTTC. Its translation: CASTPGGTGGSEQYF.